This T cell receptor (beta chain) is drawn from a study of blood T cell repertoires in COVID-19. Study-wide background: Both acute and convalescent COVID-19 samples were obtained from the United States, Italy and Spain. Sample material is recorded as cDNA or gDNA derived from T cells, B-cell-depleted T cells, or PBMCs.

The authors' processing: The authors estimated nucleated cell counts from reference gene primer amplification. The method was immunoSEQ multiplex PCR; TCRdb's version includes in-frame clones alone and lacks a portion of them. The V and J calls and clone size are taken from that table; D and trimming were inferred from the DNA. The table shows around 130,000 clones, with 84% occurring only once. This receptor was taken from a woman in her sixties with acute or convalescent COVID-19. Sequencing was performed on peripheral blood.

The CDR3 region has the DNA TGTGCCAGCAACTTGAGGATGACAGGGAAGGATGAGCAGTTCTTC. Residues: CASNLRMTGKDEQFF. The chain uses TRBV7-9 and TRBJ2-1; TRBD1 agrees at 7 bases. The CDR3 sequence is 15 residues long. Trimming took 7 bases from V and 8 from J; bases not matched to a gene: 14. From germline, CDR1 is SEHNR and CDR2 FQNEAQ (reference sequence).